This T cell receptor (beta chain) is drawn from a study of T cell responses to AZD1222 COVID-19 vaccine. With 0 bases clipped from V and 6 bases from J, the junction kept 4 bases outside the gene matches. This CDR3 is 14 amino acids long. Looked up from germline, CDR1 is SQVTM and CDR2 is ANQGSEA. Findings and limits, study-wide: With two AZD1222 doses given, Spike-specific TCR breadth and depth both rose. It should be noted that donors were predominantly white British and more often female, and clonal diversity was possibly underestimated.

Some clones are missing from TCRdb's copy, which holds only in-frame ones; the method was immunoSEQ multiplex PCR. The table records roughly 140,000 clones, around nine tenths of them present only once. About this clone itself: Antigen unknown.

The input for sequencing was peripheral blood, taken on day 0 of AZD1222 vaccination. This TCR was recovered from an adult in good health. The chain carries TRBV29-1 and TRBJ2-1; TRBD2 matches at 8 bases. The CDR3 here is CSVEDQTSVNEQFF. The CDR3, as DNA: TGCAGCGTTGAAGACCAGACTAGCGTCAATGAGCAGTTCTTC.